This T cell receptor (beta chain) is from a study of T cells in women clearing cervical HPV infection. The CDR3 totals 16 residues. Germline-derived CDR1 and CDR2 are SGHVS and FQNEAQ. The V end was cut by 1 base, the J end by 4 bases, with 14 bases between. Notes on this clone: The observed sequence ends 3 residues before the CDR3 terminus, with the missing tail filled in from the germline J gene. Other DNA sequences in the same sample also yield this CDR3.

Some clones are missing from TCRdb's copy, which holds only in-frame ones; the method was immunoSEQ multiplex PCR. This sample's clone table lists around 30,000 clones. This receptor was identified in a woman between 18 and 70 years old with a cervical HPV16 infection that either progressed to CIN3+ or cleared (not recorded which). V usage is TRBV7-8 and J usage is TRBJ1-3, with D possibly TRBD1 on 6 matching bases. Specimen: blood buffy coat. The sequenced part of the CDR3 DNA is TGTGCCAGCAGCTTAGTTGACAGGACAGCCGGAAACACC. This encodes CASSLVDRTAGNT. The whole CDR3 reads CASSLVDRTAGNTIYF.